This T cell receptor beta chain was sequenced in a study of T cells after yellow fever vaccination. Across the study: SMART-Seq v4 Ultra Low Input prepared libraries from low-cell fractions. Notes on the study in general: The CD4 and CD8 compartments had a small share of their clonotypes in common. Abundant bulk-population clonotypes could contaminate the FACS-sorted repertoires. Post-booster samples contained most primary-vaccination clones (around 95% CD4, almost 90% CD8).

TCRdb reprocessed the 5' RACE reads via MiXCR and lists one record per CDR3 protein. The table lists about 630,000 distinct CDR3 sequences, about 12% of them singletons, with 14% to 15% in the top ten. V was trimmed by 8 bases and J by 3 bases, leaving 15 bases between them. Germline-derived CDR1 and CDR2 are SGHRS and YFSETQ. The CDR3 extends over 14 amino acids. Comment on this clonotype: The antigen remains undetermined.

This clonotype was obtained from a man younger than 45 who received the YFV17D yellow fever vaccine. The sample was PBMCs, taken on the day of the yellow fever booster vaccination. The chain uses TRBV5-1 and TRBJ2-1; no clear D. The CDR3 loop is CASFLADLYNEQFF. CDR3 coding DNA: TGCGCCAGTTTTTTGGCGGACCTCTACAATGAGCAGTTCTTC.